This T cell receptor (beta chain) was recovered during a study of blood T cell repertoires in COVID-19. TCRdb keeps only in-frame clones here, not all; method: immunoSEQ multiplex PCR. Of a few hundred thousand clones listed, 80% to 90% were seen once; the top ten hold approximately 6.5%. Looked up from germline, CDR1 is SEHNR and CDR2 is FQNEAQ (reference sequence). With V trimmed by 6 bases and J by 2 bases, 8 bases remained unmatched. This CDR3 has 16 amino acids. The chain links TRBV7-9 to TRBJ2-1; TRBD1 matches 9 bases. The source is a man between 18 and 35 years old who had recovered from COVID-19. Sequenced input: peripheral blood. The CDR3 spells CASSPPRQGAYNEQFF. The CDR3 DNA is TGTGCCAGCAGTCCACCTCGACAGGGGGCCTACAATGAGCAGTTCTTC.